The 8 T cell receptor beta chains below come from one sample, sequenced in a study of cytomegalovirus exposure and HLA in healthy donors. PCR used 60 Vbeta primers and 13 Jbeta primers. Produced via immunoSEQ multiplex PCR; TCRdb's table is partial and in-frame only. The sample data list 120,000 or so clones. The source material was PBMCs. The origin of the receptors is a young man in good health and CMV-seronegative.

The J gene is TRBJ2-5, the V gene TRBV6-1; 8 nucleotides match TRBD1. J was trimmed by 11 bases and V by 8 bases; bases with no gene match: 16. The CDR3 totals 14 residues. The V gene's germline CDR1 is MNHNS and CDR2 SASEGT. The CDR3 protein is CASYWDRKRGEQYF. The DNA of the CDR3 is TGTGCCAGCTACTGGGACAGGAAAAGAGGGGAGCAGTACTTC.

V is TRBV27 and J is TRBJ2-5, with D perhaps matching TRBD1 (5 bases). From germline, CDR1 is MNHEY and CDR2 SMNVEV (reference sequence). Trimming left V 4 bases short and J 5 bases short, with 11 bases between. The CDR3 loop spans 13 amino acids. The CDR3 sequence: CASSSRVRETQYF. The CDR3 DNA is TGTGCCAGCAGTTCCAGGGTTAGGGAGACCCAGTACTTC.

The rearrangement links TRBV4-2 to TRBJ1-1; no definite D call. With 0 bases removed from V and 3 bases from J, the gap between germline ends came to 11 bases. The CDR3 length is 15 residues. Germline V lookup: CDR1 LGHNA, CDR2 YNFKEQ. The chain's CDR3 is CASSQDTGWDTEAFF. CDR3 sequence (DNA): TGTGCCAGCAGCCAAGATACGGGGTGGGACACTGAAGCTTTCTTT.

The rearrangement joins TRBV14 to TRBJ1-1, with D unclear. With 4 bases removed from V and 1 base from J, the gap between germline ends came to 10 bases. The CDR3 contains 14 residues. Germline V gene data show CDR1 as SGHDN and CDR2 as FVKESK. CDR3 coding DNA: TGTGCCAGCAGCCCCCGGGATGAGAACACTGAAGCTTTCTTT. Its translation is CASSPRDENTEAFF.

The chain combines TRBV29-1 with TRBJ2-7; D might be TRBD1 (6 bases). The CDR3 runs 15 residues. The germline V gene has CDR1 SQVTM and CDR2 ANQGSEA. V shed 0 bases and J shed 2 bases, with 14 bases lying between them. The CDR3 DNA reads TGCAGCGTTGAAGAGGAACAGGGTTCCCCCTACGAGCAGTACTTC. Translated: CSVEEEQGSPYEQYF.

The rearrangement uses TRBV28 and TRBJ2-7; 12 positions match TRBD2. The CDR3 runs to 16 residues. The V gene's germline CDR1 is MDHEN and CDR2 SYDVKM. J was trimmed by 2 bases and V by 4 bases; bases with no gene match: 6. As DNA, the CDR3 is TGTGCCAGCAGTTCCCGCTGGACTAGCGGGACCTACGAGCAGTACTTC. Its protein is CASSSRWTSGTYEQYF.

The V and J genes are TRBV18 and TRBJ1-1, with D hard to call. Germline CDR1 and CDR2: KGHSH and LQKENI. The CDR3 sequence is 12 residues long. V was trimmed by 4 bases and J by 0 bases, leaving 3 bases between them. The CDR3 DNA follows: TGTGCCAGCTCACTATTGAACACTGAAGCTTTCTTT. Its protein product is CASSLLNTEAFF.

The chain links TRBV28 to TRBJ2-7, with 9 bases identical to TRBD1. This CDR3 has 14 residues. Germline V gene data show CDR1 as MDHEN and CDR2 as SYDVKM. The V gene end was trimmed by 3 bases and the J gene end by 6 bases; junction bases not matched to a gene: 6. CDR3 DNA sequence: TGTGCCAGCAGTTTCGGACAGGGGTCGAGCGAGCAGTACTTC. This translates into CASSFGQGSSEQYF. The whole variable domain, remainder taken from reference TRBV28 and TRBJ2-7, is DVKVTQSSRYLVKRTGEKVFLECVQDMDHENMFWYRQDPGLGLRLIYFSYDVKMKEKGDIPEGYSVSREKKERFSLILESASTNQTSMYLCASSFGQGSSEQYFGPGTRLTVT.